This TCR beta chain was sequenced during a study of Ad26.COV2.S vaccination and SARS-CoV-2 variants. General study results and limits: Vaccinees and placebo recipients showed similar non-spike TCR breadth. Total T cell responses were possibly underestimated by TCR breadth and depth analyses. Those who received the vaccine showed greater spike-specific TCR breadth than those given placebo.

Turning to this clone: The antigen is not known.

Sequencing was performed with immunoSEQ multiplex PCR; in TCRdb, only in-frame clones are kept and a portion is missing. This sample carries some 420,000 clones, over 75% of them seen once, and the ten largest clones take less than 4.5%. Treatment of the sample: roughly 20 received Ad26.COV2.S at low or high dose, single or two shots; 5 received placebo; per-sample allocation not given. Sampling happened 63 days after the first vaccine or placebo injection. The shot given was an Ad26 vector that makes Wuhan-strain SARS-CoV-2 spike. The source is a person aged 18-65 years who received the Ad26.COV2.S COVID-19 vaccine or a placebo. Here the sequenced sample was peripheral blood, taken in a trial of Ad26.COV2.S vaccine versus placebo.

CDR3 nucleotide sequence: TGCGCCAGCAGCCAAGATGGGTTAGGGAACTATGGCTACACCTTC. It is translated as CASSQDGLGNYGYTF. This chain connects TRBV4-1 to TRBJ1-2; D call uncertain. The CDR3 loop spans 15 amino acids. CDR1 is MGHRA and CDR2 is YSYEKL in the germline V gene. V was shortened by 0 bases and J by 2 bases, with 10 bases between the two germline ends.